The 32 T cell receptor beta chains below come from one sample, sequenced in a study of T cell responses to AZD1222 COVID-19 vaccine. Assay used: immunoSEQ multiplex PCR; TCRdb lists only in-frame clones, some missing. The sample contains 200,000 or so clones, roughly 92% of which appear only once. The sequencing used peripheral blood, collected on day 0 of AZD1222 vaccination. These receptors were collected from an adult in good health.

The chain has TRBV4-1 and TRBJ2-2; either TRBD1 or TRBD2 may fit D (5 bases each). Germline lookup yields CDR1 MGHRA and CDR2 YSYEKL. V was pared by 6 bases and J by 2 bases, with 16 bases between. The length of the CDR3 is 16 residues. The CDR3 bases are TGCGCCAGCAGTTTATATACCGGGGCCAACACCGGGGAGCTGTTTTTT. This codes for CASSLYTGANTGELFF.

The chain recombines TRBV2 with TRBJ1-5; D may be TRBD1 (5 bases). Trimming left V 8 bases short and J 4 bases short, with 12 bases between. The germline gives CDR1 SNHLY, CDR2 FYNNEI. CDR3 length: 13 amino acids. This CDR3 is CASRDLPNQPQHF. CDR3 DNA sequence: TGTGCCAGCCGGGACCTCCCTAATCAGCCCCAGCATTTT.

J is TRBJ2-1 and V is TRBV7-3, with unresolved D. The CDR3 is 14 amino acids. Trimming pared 5 bases from V and 4 bases from J, leaving 12 bases between. The germline gives CDR1 SGHTA, CDR2 FQGTGA. The CDR3 sequence: CASSVSGEYNEQFF. The CDR3 nucleotides read TGTGCCAGCAGCGTATCGGGTGAATACAATGAGCAGTTCTTC.

This clone was picked up one time. The chain recombines TRBV7-9 with TRBJ2-7; D remains ambiguous. CDR1 is SEHNR, CDR2 FQNEAQ, per germline (reference sequence). CDR3 length equals 14 residues. V was shortened by 0 bases and J by 1 base, with 7 bases between the two germline ends. The DNA of the CDR3 is TGTGCCAGCAGCTTAGCGGGTAGGTCCTACGAGCAGTACTTC. Translation: CASSLAGRSYEQYF.

This chain connects TRBV29-1 to TRBJ1-3; 7 positions agree with TRBD1. This CDR3 has 15 residues. Looked up from germline, CDR1 is SQVTM and CDR2 is ANQGSEA. The V segment lost 7 bases and the J segment 0 bases; nucleotides outside the gene matches: 9. The DNA for the CDR3 is TGCAGCGCCATTGCCCCAGGGGGCTCTGGAAACACCATATATTTT. Translated: CSAIAPGGSGNTIYF.

This clone was found a few times. The V call is TRBV10-1, the J call TRBJ1-4; D is ambiguous. Germline CDR1 WNHNN, CDR2 SYGVQD (reference sequence). The CDR3 covers 19 residues. The germline V and J ends were trimmed by 0 bases and 5 bases, with 22 bases remaining between them. Written as DNA, the CDR3 is TGCGCCAGCAGTGAGTCTGAGCTTTTCATTCGGAGGGAGAATGAAAAACTGTTTTTT. Translated: CASSESELFIRRENEKLFF.

This clone was counted between two and nine times. The chain links TRBV19 to TRBJ1-1; the D is unclear. V shed 6 bases and J shed 4 bases, with 15 bases lying between them. This CDR3 is built from 14 residues. Germline CDR1 and CDR2: LNHDA and SQIVND (reference sequence). This CDR3 reads CASRTSGGSTEAFF. In DNA form, the CDR3 reads TGTGCCAGTAGGACTTCGGGTGGGAGCACTGAAGCTTTCTTT.

The rearrangement joins TRBV2 to TRBJ2-2; no clear D. The germline V gene has CDR1 SNHLY and CDR2 FYNNEI. This CDR3 is built from 12 residues. The V end lost 11 bases, the J end lost 5 bases, and 12 bases lay between the germline ends. The CDR3 region is CASLGRTGELFF. CDR3 DNA: TGTGCCTCCCTGGGTAGGACCGGGGAGCTGTTTTTT.

The chain recombines TRBV18 with TRBJ2-1; 13 bases fit TRBD2. This CDR3 is built from 15 residues. Unmatched junction bases numbered 4, after V lost 3 bases and J lost 8 bases. From germline, CDR1 is KGHSH and CDR2 LQKENI. CDR3 sequence: CASSPRTSGRDEQFF. The CDR3, as DNA: TGTGCCAGCTCACCCAGGACTAGCGGGAGAGATGAGCAGTTCTTC.

The chain is built from TRBV3-1 (or the pseudogene TRBV3-2) and TRBJ2-7, with 9 bases that match TRBD1. The germline V gene has CDR1 LGHDT and CDR2 YNNKEL (reference sequence). The CDR3 totals 13 residues. V was clipped by 6 bases and J by 6 bases; unmatched bases: 6. CDR3 DNA sequence: TGTGCCAGCAGTAGCACAGGGGGCGGCGAGCAGTACTTC. This encodes CASSSTGGGEQYF.

The J gene is TRBJ1-2, the V gene TRBV20-1, with 7 bases fitting TRBD1. Trimming at V came to 7 bases and at J to 2 bases, leaving 10 bases not matched to a gene. Germline CDR1 reads DFQATT; CDR2 reads SNEGSKA (reference sequence). The CDR3 contains 14 residues. The DNA for the CDR3 is TGCAGTGATAGTGGGCAGGGGGGAAACTATGGCTACACCTTC. This sequence encodes CSDSGQGGNYGYTF.

This clone has just one count. The V and J genes are TRBV2 and TRBJ1-5; tentative D call: TRBD1 (6 bases). Germline CDR1 reads SNHLY; CDR2 reads FYNNEI. This CDR3 contains 13 residues. Trimming left V 7 bases short and J 5 bases short, with 12 bases between. The chain's CDR3 is CASKTGKHQPQHF. DNA for the CDR3: TGTGCCAGCAAAACAGGGAAGCATCAGCCCCAGCATTTT.

Concerning this clone: Other DNA sequences within the sample encode an identical CDR3. The rearrangement joins TRBV3-1 (or the pseudogene TRBV3-2) to TRBJ1-2; D ambiguous. Germline loops: CDR1 LGHDT, CDR2 YNNKEL (reference sequence). The V end was cut by 0 bases, the J end by 2 bases, with 4 bases between. This CDR3 has 13 residues. The CDR3 loop reads CASSQEGNYGYTF. The DNA of the CDR3 is TGTGCCAGCAGCCAAGAAGGGAACTATGGCTACACCTTC.

This chain connects TRBV5-1 to TRBJ1-1; D is unresolved. Trimming shortened V by 0 bases and J by 0 bases, and 6 bases separated the two germline ends. The germline CDR1 and CDR2 sequences are SGHRS and YFSETQ. The CDR3 has 14 residues. CDR3 sequence: CASSLGGMNTEAFF. CDR3 coding DNA: TGCGCCAGCAGCTTGGGAGGGATGAACACTGAAGCTTTCTTT.

The V call is TRBV7-9, the J call TRBJ1-2; 10 nucleotides align to TRBD1. Trimming took 4 bases from V and 10 from J; bases not matched to a gene: 3. Germline V gene data show CDR1 as SEHNR and CDR2 as FQNEAQ (reference sequence). The CDR3 has 12 residues. The CDR3, as DNA: TGTGCCAGCAGCTGGACAGGGGGTGACTACACCTTC. It specifies CASSWTGGDYTF.

V and J are TRBV12-5 and TRBJ1-1, with D hard to call. The CDR3 has 13 residues. Trimming pared 7 bases from V and 0 bases from J, leaving 9 bases between. Germline V gene lookup returns CDR1 LGHNT and CDR2 FRNRAP. The chain's CDR3 is CASVPEMNTEAFF. The CDR3, as DNA: TGTGCTAGTGTTCCTGAGATGAACACTGAAGCTTTCTTT. Full variable domain (rest looked up from reference TRBV12-5 and TRBJ1-1): DARVTQTPRHKVTEMGQEVTMRCQPILGHNTVFWYRQTMMQGLELLAYFRNRAPLDDSGMPKDRFSAEMPDATLATLKIQPSEPRDSAVYFCASVPEMNTEAFFGQGTRLTVV.

The chain is built from TRBV5-4 and TRBJ1-6, with D possibly matching TRBD1 (6 bases). The CDR3 has 16 residues. In germline, CDR1 is SGHNT, CDR2 YYREEE (reference sequence). The V end lost 1 base, the J end lost 6 bases, and 14 bases lay between the germline ends. The CDR3 here is CASSLRAGDPNSPLHF. As DNA, the CDR3 is TGTGCCAGCAGCTTGAGGGCAGGGGACCCTAATTCACCCCTCCACTTT.

The chain couples TRBV5-1 to TRBJ2-1; 10 bases line up with TRBD2. The CDR3 has 17 residues. The trim removed 4 bases at V and 1 base at J, leaving 8 bases unmatched. The V gene's germline CDR1 is SGHRS and CDR2 YFSETQ. CDR3 residues: CASSLYGLADSYNEQFF. The CDR3 region has the DNA TGCGCCAGCAGCCTTTACGGACTAGCGGATTCCTACAATGAGCAGTTCTTC.

The CDR3 here is CASTAPVGTQYF. CDR3 nucleotide sequence: TGTGCCAGCACGGCCCCCGTTGGTACGCAGTATTTT. The V call is TRBV27, the J call TRBJ2-3; D not certain. V gave up 7 bases and J gave up 8 bases, with 13 bases separating them. Germline CDR1 MNHEY, CDR2 SMNVEV (reference sequence). The CDR3 contains 12 residues.

This clone was found once. The chain couples TRBV5-4 to TRBJ1-3, with TRBD1 matching 12 bases. The trim removed 0 bases at V and 3 bases at J, leaving 10 bases unmatched. The CDR3 consists of 19 residues. CDR1 SGHNT and CDR2 YYREEE come from the germline V gene (reference sequence). The chain's CDR3 is CASSLAPGQGARDGNTIYF. The CDR3 DNA follows: TGTGCCAGCAGCTTGGCCCCGGGACAGGGGGCGCGTGATGGAAACACCATATATTTT.

The chain recombines TRBV10-3 with TRBJ2-7, with TRBD1 matching over 8 bases. The CDR3 runs to 15 residues. With 4 bases clipped from V and 4 bases from J, the junction kept 9 bases outside the gene matches. In germline, CDR1 is ENHRY, CDR2 SYGVKD. The CDR3 protein is CAISGGQGERYEQYF. CDR3 DNA: TGTGCCATCAGTGGCGGACAGGGTGAAAGGTACGAGCAGTACTTC.

The chain couples TRBV14 to TRBJ1-5; weak D call: TRBD1 (5 bases). The CDR3 extends over 15 amino acids. V lost 1 base and J lost 6, with 13 bases in between. The germline CDR1 and CDR2 sequences are SGHDN and FVKESK. The CDR3 DNA reads TGTGCCAGCAGCCAAGGGGGGGGTTACGGTCAGCCCCAGCATTTT. Its protein product is CASSQGGGYGQPQHF.

This clone has just one count. Additional DNA sequences in this sample encode the identical CDR3. The V call is TRBV18, the J call TRBJ2-7; 11 bases are shared with TRBD1. The CDR3 covers 15 residues. Germline CDR1 KGHSH, CDR2 LQKENI. Unmatched junction bases numbered 2, after V lost 3 bases and J lost 1 base. As DNA, the CDR3 is TGTGCCAGCTCACCGGGACAGGGGGGGTCCTACGAGCAGTACGTC. It translates to CASSPGQGGSYEQYV.

This clone was picked up one time. The rearrangement uses TRBV19 and TRBJ2-7; 7 bases line up with TRBD1. Germline-derived CDR1 and CDR2 are LNHDA and SQIVND (reference sequence). The CDR3 has 13 residues. Unmatched junction bases numbered 2, after V lost 3 bases and J lost 3 bases. The CDR3, as DNA: TGTGCCAGTAGTATCCGGGACAGCTACGAGCAGTACTTC. Its translation: CASSIRDSYEQYF.

This sequence joins TRBV5-4 and TRBJ1-1; D is ambiguous. The germline CDR1 and CDR2 sequences are SGHNT and YYREEE (reference sequence). Trimming took off 1 base at V and 0 bases at J, with 7 bases between the two ends. The CDR3 is made up of 14 amino acids. CDR3 residues: CASSLIGMNTEAFF. CDR3 coding DNA: TGTGCCAGCAGCTTGATCGGAATGAACACTGAAGCTTTCTTT.

The V gene is TRBV29-1, the J gene TRBJ1-1; weak D call: TRBD1 (5 bases). V lost 3 bases, J lost 5 bases, and 13 bases lay in between. There are 13 residues in the CDR3. The germline V gene has CDR1 SQVTM and CDR2 ANQGSEA. CDR3 protein: CSVEYGGRTEAFF. The CDR3 DNA follows: TGCAGCGTTGAGTATGGGGGTCGGACTGAAGCTTTCTTT. The full variable domain, with the rest looked up from reference TRBV29-1 and TRBJ1-1, is SAVISQKPSRDICQRGTSLTIQCQVDSQVTMMFWYRQQPGQSLTLIATANQGSEATYESGFVIDKFPISRPNLTFSTLTVSNMSPEDSSIYLCSVEYGGRTEAFFGQGTRLTVV.

The chain uses TRBV6-1 and TRBJ2-7; perhaps D is TRBD1 or TRBD2 (6 bases each). Trimming left V 3 bases short and J 5 bases short, with 17 bases between. The CDR3 loop spans 15 amino acids. CDR1 MNHNS and CDR2 SASEGT come from the germline V gene. Here the CDR3 reads CASSERGTGFNEQYF. For the CDR3, the DNA is TGTGCCAGCAGTGAGCGGGGTACAGGGTTCAACGAGCAGTACTTC.

The chain uses TRBV30 and TRBJ2-1; D assignment may be TRBD1 or TRBD2 (5 bases each). Germline V gives CDR1 GTSNPN, CDR2 SVGIG (reference sequence). The CDR3 consists of 13 residues. Trimming removed 2 bases at V and 8 bases at J, with 13 bases between. CDR3 region: CAWSSGGVYEQFF. The CDR3, as DNA: TGTGCCTGGAGTAGTGGGGGAGTCTATGAGCAGTTCTTC.

CDR3 sequence (DNA): TGTGCCAGCAGCCCCGGGACGGAAGCTAACTATGGCTACACCTTC. Amino acids: CASSPGTEANYGYTF. This chain links TRBV3-1 (or the pseudogene TRBV3-2) with TRBJ1-2; D is perhaps TRBD1 (5 bases). Germline CDR1 reads LGHDT; CDR2 reads YNNKEL (reference sequence). The V end lost 4 bases, the J end lost 0 bases, and 12 bases lay between the germline ends. There are 15 residues in the CDR3.

V and J are TRBV12-3 or TRBV12-4 and TRBJ1-1; D uncertain. The CDR3 contains 13 residues. Trimming shortened V by 7 bases and J by 11 bases, and 20 bases separated the two germline ends. CDR3 sequence reads: CASTNTRAGRAFF. Here the CDR3 DNA reads TGTGCCAGCACAAACACCCGGGCCGGACGTGCTTTCTTT.

V is TRBV19 and J is TRBJ2-3; a weak D match, TRBD1 (6 bases). Germline V lookup: CDR1 LNHDA, CDR2 SQIVND (reference sequence). CDR3 size: 14 residues. The V end lost 6 bases, the J end lost 4 bases, and 14 bases lay between the germline ends. CDR3 residues: CASSLRQAADTQYF. The CDR3 nucleotides read TGTGCCAGTAGCCTTAGACAGGCAGCAGATACGCAGTATTTT.

The gene calls are TRBV4-1 and TRBJ2-5, with 12 bases lining up with TRBD2. With 1 base clipped from V and 1 base from J, the junction kept 1 base outside the gene matches. Germline CDR1 is MGHRA and CDR2 is YSYEKL. The CDR3 is made up of 16 amino acids. CDR3 region: CASSQVTSGSQETQYF. For the CDR3, the DNA is TGCGCCAGCAGCCAAGTGACTAGCGGGAGCCAAGAGACCCAGTACTTC.